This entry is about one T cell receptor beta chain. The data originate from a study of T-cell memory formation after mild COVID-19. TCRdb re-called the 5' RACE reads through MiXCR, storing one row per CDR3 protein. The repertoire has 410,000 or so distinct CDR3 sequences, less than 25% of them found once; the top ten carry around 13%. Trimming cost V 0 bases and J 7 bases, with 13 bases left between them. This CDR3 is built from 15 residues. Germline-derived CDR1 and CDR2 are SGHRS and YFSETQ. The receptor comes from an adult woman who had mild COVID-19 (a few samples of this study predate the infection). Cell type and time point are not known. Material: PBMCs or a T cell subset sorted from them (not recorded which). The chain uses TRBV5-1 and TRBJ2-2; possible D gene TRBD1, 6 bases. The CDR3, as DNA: TGCGCCAGCAGCTTGGGCAGGGGTATTGGCGGGGAGCTGTTTTTT. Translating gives CASSLGRGIGGELFF.